The 31 T cell receptor beta chains below all came from one sample that was sequenced in a study of sequential checkpoint blockade in melanoma. Treatment specified: randomized to nivolumab then ipilimumab (arm A) or the reverse (arm B). Only in-frame clones appear in the TCRdb table, and some are missing; sequencing was by immunoSEQ multiplex PCR. Among some 17,000 clones, 60% to 70% were seen once, and the ten largest hold approximately 20%. Sequencing was performed on CD8+ T cells sorted from blood (inferred from file names), taken from a patient given nivolumab and ipilimumab in sequence. These receptors were collected from a human donor with melanoma.

The chain couples TRBV27 to TRBJ2-7; TRBD2 might be the D (5 bases). V shed 2 bases and J shed 3 bases, with 8 bases lying between them. CDR1 is MNHEY and CDR2 is SMNVEV in the germline V gene (reference sequence). The CDR3 has 13 amino acids. CDR3 in DNA: TGTGCCAGCAGTTTACCCGGGGACTACGAGCAGTACGTC. Its translation: CASSLPGDYEQYV.

The chain employs TRBV28 and TRBJ1-1, with no clear D. V lost 3 bases and J lost 11, with 19 bases in between. Germline V gene data show CDR1 as MDHEN and CDR2 as SYDVKM. The CDR3 contains 14 residues. This CDR3 reads CASSFPGGFNLAFF. The CDR3 DNA reads as TGTGCCAGCAGTTTCCCCGGAGGTTTTAATTTGGCTTTCTTT.

J is TRBJ1-4 and V is TRBV4-2; 11 positions agree with TRBD1. Trimming at V came to 4 bases and at J to 1 base, leaving 2 bases not matched to a gene. This CDR3 contains 16 residues. Germline CDR1 is LGHNA and CDR2 is YNFKEQ. For the CDR3, the DNA is TGTGCCAGCAGCCGGACAGGGGGCGAAACTAATGAAAAACTGTTTTTT. This gives the protein CASSRTGGETNEKLFF.

Notes on this clone: One end of the junction varies from germline; a read error may be responsible. This chain connects TRBV27 to TRBJ1-5; TRBD1 is a possible D gene (6 bases). CDR3 size: 15 residues. CDR1 and CDR2 (germline): MNHEY, SMNVEV (reference sequence). The CDR3 here is CASSVSTGGNQPQHF. In DNA form, the CDR3 reads TGTGCCAGCAGTGTATCGACAGGCGGGAATCAGCCCCAGCATTTT.

The chain couples TRBV5-1 to TRBJ1-1, with D possibly being TRBD1 (5 bases). CDR3 length: 13 amino acids. Germline CDR1 reads SGHRS; CDR2 reads YFSETQ. V lost 4 bases, J lost 4 bases, and 11 bases lay in between. CDR3 DNA sequence: TGCGCCAGCAGCCAGGACACAGGCACTGAAGCTTTCTTT. Its protein is CASSQDTGTEAFF.

In this sample, this clone turned up a few times. The V call is TRBV9, the J call TRBJ2-3; D is unresolved. V was cut by 4 bases and J by 0 bases, with 9 bases left in between. There are 14 residues in the CDR3. The germline CDR1 and CDR2 sequences are SGDLS and YYNGEE. CDR3 sequence (DNA): TGTGCCAGCAGCAGAACGACTAGCACAGATACGCAGTATTTT. Protein sequence: CASSRTTSTDTQYF. The full variable domain, in which reference TRBV9 and TRBJ2-3 provide the parts outside the CDR3, is DSGVTQTPKHLITATGQRVTLRCSPRSGDLSVYWYQQSLDQGLQFLIQYYNGEERAKGNILERFSAQQFPDLHSELNLSSLELGDSALYFCASSRTTSTDTQYFGPGTRLTVL.

This clone was detected only a few times. This rearrangement joins TRBV7-9 to TRBJ1-1; 7 nucleotides match TRBD1. The CDR3 spans 17 residues. The germline V gene encodes CDR1 SEHNR and CDR2 FQNEAQ (reference sequence). J lost 6 bases, V lost 5 bases, and 18 bases had no gene match. CDR3 region: CASSTHDKQGSRAEAFF. In DNA, the CDR3 is TGTGCCAGCAGCACCCACGACAAACAGGGGAGTCGAGCTGAAGCTTTCTTT.

The chain has TRBV19 and TRBJ2-3, with D possibly being TRBD1 (6 bases). V was trimmed by 3 bases and J by 6 bases, leaving 13 bases between them. The CDR3 is 14 residues long. Germline-derived CDR1 and CDR2 are LNHDA and SQIVND (reference sequence). The CDR3 nucleotides are TGTGCCAGTAGTATCGTGGGGGCCGCGGATACGCAGTATTTT. Its protein product is CASSIVGAADTQYF.

This chain links TRBV29-1 with TRBJ1-2; 8 nucleotides agree with TRBD1. The germline V gene has CDR1 SQVTM and CDR2 ANQGSEA. The V segment lost 6 bases and the J segment 9 bases; nucleotides outside the gene matches: 6. The CDR3 is made up of 11 amino acids. CDR3 in DNA: TGCAGCGTGGACGGACAGGGAAGCTACACCTTC. This encodes CSVDGQGSYTF.

CDR3 in amino acids: CASSQDPAGGYGELFF. CDR3 DNA: TGTGCCAGCAGCCAAGATCCAGCGGGGGGGTACGGGGAGCTGTTTTTT. The gene calls are TRBV4-2 and TRBJ2-2; 10 positions agree with TRBD2. After removal of 0 bases from V and 7 bases from J, the junction contained 5 bases not matched to a gene. The CDR3 extends over 16 amino acids. Germline assignment: CDR1 LGHNA and CDR2 YNFKEQ.

The rearrangement uses TRBV29-1 and TRBJ1-5; 7 nucleotides match TRBD1. CDR1 and CDR2 from the germline V gene are SQVTM and ANQGSEA. The CDR3 has 13 amino acids. Here the CDR3 reads CSCTTGESQPQHF. As DNA, the CDR3 is TGCAGTTGTACCACAGGGGAGAGTCAGCCCCAGCATTTT.

A few counts support this clone. The CDR3 protein is CASSQTTQETNYGYTF. The CDR3 DNA follows: TGCGCCAGCAGCCAAACCACACAGGAGACTAACTATGGCTACACCTTC. This chain joins TRBV4-1 and TRBJ1-2, with a weak D call TRBD1 (5 bases). Trimming removed 2 bases at V and 0 bases at J, with 13 bases between. This CDR3 region has 16 residues. Per the germline V gene, CDR1 is MGHRA and CDR2 is YSYEKL.

This chain connects TRBV9 to TRBJ2-2, with TRBD1 identical over 10 bases. Trimming removed 2 bases from V and 7 bases from J; junction bases left unmatched: 8. CDR3 size: 16 residues. Germline V gives CDR1 SGDLS, CDR2 YYNGEE. CDR3 amino acids: CASSVVDRGLIGELFF. Written as DNA, the CDR3 is TGTGCCAGCAGCGTCGTCGACAGGGGGCTTATCGGGGAGCTGTTTTTT.

The chain links TRBV9 to TRBJ2-2, with 7 bases aligning to TRBD1. This CDR3 spans 16 amino acids. Trimming removed 2 bases from V and 6 bases from J; junction bases left unmatched: 10. Germline loops: CDR1 SGDLS, CDR2 YYNGEE. The CDR3 DNA reads TGTGCCAGCAGCGTCCCTGAGGGGGCAGTGGCCGGGGAGCTGTTTTTT. This gives the protein CASSVPEGAVAGELFF.

By proportion, this clone is medium-sized. CDR3 region: CASSVWEGTYEQYV. The CDR3 DNA reads TGTGCCAGCAGCGTATGGGAGGGGACCTACGAGCAGTACGTC. V usage is TRBV9 and J usage is TRBJ2-7; TRBD2 matches 7 bases. CDR1 SGDLS and CDR2 YYNGEE come from the germline V gene. This CDR3 comprises 14 residues. V shed 1 base and J 2 bases; nucleotides not matched to a gene: 3.

The chain links TRBV5-6 to TRBJ1-3; 7 bases fit TRBD1. Trimming removed 2 bases from V and 2 bases from J; junction bases left unmatched: 16. Germline-derived CDR1 and CDR2 are SGHDT and YYEEEE. CDR3 length equals 19 residues. The CDR3 protein is CASSFNENRGKRTGNTIYF. For the CDR3, the DNA is TGTGCCAGCAGCTTCAACGAAAACAGGGGTAAACGGACTGGAAACACCATATATTTT. The complete variable domain, with remaining parts taken from reference TRBV5-6 and TRBJ1-3, reads DAGVTQSPTHLIKTRGQQVTLRCSPKSGHDTVSWYQQALGQGPQFIFQYYEEEERQRGNFPDRFSGHQFPNYSSELNVNALLLGDSALYLCASSFNENRGKRTGNTIYFGEGSWLTVV.

The chain uses TRBV11-2 and TRBJ1-2, with 9 bases lining up with TRBD1. Germline V lookup: CDR1 SGHAT, CDR2 FQNNGV. The CDR3 is made up of 13 amino acids. V was clipped by 5 bases and J by 4 bases; unmatched bases: 2. The CDR3, as DNA: TGTGCCAGCAGCCCGACAGGGGGCTATGGCTACACCTTC. The encoded protein is CASSPTGGYGYTF. The full variable domain, rest sourced from reference TRBV11-2 and TRBJ1-2, is EAGVAQSPRYKIIEKRQSVAFWCNPISGHATLYWYQQILGQGPKLLIQFQNNGVVDDSQLPKDRFSAERLKGVDSTLKIQPAKLEDSAVYLCASSPTGGYGYTFGSGTRLTVV.

The CDR3 nucleotides read TGTGCCAGCAGCTCCGGACTAGCGGGGGAGCGGGAGCAGTTCTTC. It encodes CASSSGLAGEREQFF. The rearrangement joins TRBV5-5 to TRBJ2-1, with 13 bases fitting TRBD2. V lost 3 bases to trimming and J lost 10 bases; unmatched junction nucleotides: 7. The CDR3 is made up of 15 amino acids. Germline lookup yields CDR1 SGHKS and CDR2 YYEKEE (reference sequence). Filled out from reference TRBV5-5 and TRBJ2-1, the complete variable domain reads DAGVTQSPTHLIKTRGQQVTLRCSPISGHKSVSWYQQVLGQGPQFIFQYYEKEERGRGNFPDRFSARQFPNYSSELNVNALLLGDSALYLCASSSGLAGEREQFFGPGTRLTVL.

CDR3 loop: CASSVGRTGAFYEQYF. DNA for the CDR3: TGTGCCAGCAGCGTAGGTAGGACAGGGGCCTTCTACGAGCAGTACTTC. This sequence joins TRBV9 and TRBJ2-7; 9 bases are shared with TRBD1. The J segment lost 3 bases and the V segment lost 0 bases, leaving 7 bases of the junction unmatched. Looked up from germline, CDR1 is SGDLS and CDR2 is YYNGEE. The CDR3 totals 16 residues.

The chain joins TRBV6-5 to TRBJ1-2; maybe TRBD1 (6 bases). Trimming removed 6 bases from V and 4 bases from J, with 18 bases in between. The CDR3 contains 15 residues. Germline CDR1 and CDR2: MNHEY and SVGAGI. The CDR3: CASRASLGGSYGYTF. The CDR3 DNA is TGTGCCAGCAGAGCATCCCTAGGGGGTAGCTATGGCTACACCTTC.

The V gene is TRBV27, the J gene TRBJ2-1, with 8 bases that match TRBD1. The length of the CDR3 is 16 residues. Germline loops: CDR1 MNHEY, CDR2 SMNVEV (reference sequence). V gave up 2 bases and J gave up 6 bases; unmatched junction bases: 9. The CDR3 DNA sequence: TGTGCCAGCAGTTTAGGCGGCAGGGGGCTTGTCAATGAGCAGTTCTTC. Translated: CASSLGGRGLVNEQFF.

This chain links TRBV7-2 with TRBJ2-1; 7 nucleotides match TRBD2. CDR1 SGHTA and CDR2 FQGNSA come from the germline V gene. Trimming took 10 bases from V and 5 from J; bases not matched to a gene: 5. CDR3 length: 12 amino acids. CDR3 nucleotide sequence: TGTGCCACCGCAGCGGGGAACAATGAGCAGTTCTTC. This sequence encodes CATAAGNNEQFF.

This clone has just a few counts. This chain links TRBV7-9 with TRBJ2-7; D possibly corresponds to TRBD2 (6 bases). In germline, CDR1 is SEHNR, CDR2 FQNEAQ (reference sequence). Trimming pared 3 bases from V and 1 base from J, leaving 16 bases between. This CDR3 comprises 16 residues. The CDR3 reads CASSFSWGRESYEQYV. CDR3 nucleotides: TGTGCCAGCAGCTTTAGTTGGGGTCGGGAGTCCTACGAGCAGTACGTC.

A single count supports this clone. The V call is TRBV11-2, the J call TRBJ1-1, with D tentatively TRBD1 (6 bases). V was clipped by 2 bases and J by 5 bases, with 9 bases between them. CDR3 size: 13 residues. In germline, CDR1 is SGHAT, CDR2 FQNNGV. CDR3: CASSLQGRTEAFF. The CDR3 DNA sequence: TGTGCCAGCAGCTTACAGGGGCGGACTGAAGCTTTCTTT.

The rearrangement joins TRBV28 to TRBJ2-2, with D maybe TRBD1 (6 bases). V lost 3 bases and J 7 bases, leaving 24 bases between the germline ends. CDR3 length equals 18 residues. The germline V gene has CDR1 MDHEN and CDR2 SYDVKM. CDR3 in amino acids: CASSFPGTGDTPFGELFF. CDR3 bases: TGTGCCAGCAGTTTCCCCGGAACCGGGGACACCCCTTTCGGGGAGCTGTTTTTT.

Relative to its sample, this clone is medium-sized (0.01 to 0.1%). The V and J genes are TRBV6-6 and TRBJ1-1; D ambiguous. CDR3 size: 13 residues. The germline V and J ends were trimmed by 11 bases and 1 base, with 14 bases remaining between them. Germline assignment: CDR1 MNHNY and CDR2 SVGAGI (reference sequence). The CDR3 nucleotides read TGTGCCTCTCGGGGTTACGGGAACACTGAAGCTTTCTTT. Amino acids: CASRGYGNTEAFF.

The chain links TRBV11-2 to TRBJ2-5, with 11 bases identical to TRBD2. The germline V gene encodes CDR1 SGHAT and CDR2 FQNNGV. V lost 5 bases, J lost 2 bases, and 7 bases stayed unmatched. The CDR3 covers 16 residues. The CDR3 DNA reads as TGTGCCAGCAGCCCACCGACTAGCGGGGAGCAAGAGACCCAGTACTTC. Protein product: CASSPPTSGEQETQYF.

This chain joins TRBV9 and TRBJ1-5; 7 nucleotides agree with TRBD1. The CDR3 consists of 15 residues. Germline-derived CDR1 and CDR2 are SGDLS and YYNGEE. Trimming at V came to 2 bases and at J to 0 bases, leaving 2 bases not matched to a gene. CDR3 in amino acids: CASSVTGNSNQPQHF. The CDR3 nucleotides are TGTGCCAGCAGCGTGACAGGGAATAGCAATCAGCCCCAGCATTTT.

The rearrangement uses TRBV7-8 and TRBJ1-6; 9 bases line up with TRBD1. J gave up 7 bases and V 1 base, and 2 bases lay outside the gene matches. Germline V CDR1 and CDR2: SGHVS, FQNEAQ. This CDR3 spans 15 amino acids. DNA for the CDR3: TGTGCCAGCAGCTTAGGGACAGGGGTCAATTCACCCCTCCACTTT. Residues: CASSLGTGVNSPLHF.

This chain joins TRBV7-8 and TRBJ2-5, with D tentatively TRBD1 (6 bases). Germline V gene sequence: CDR1 SGHVS, CDR2 FQNEAQ. V was shortened by 4 bases and J by 1 base, with 16 bases between the two germline ends. The CDR3 totals 16 residues. CDR3: CASSYYRTVTQETQYF. CDR3 coding DNA: TGTGCCAGCAGCTACTATCGGACAGTAACCCAAGAGACCCAGTACTTC.

The sample holds a few counts of this clone. The gene calls are TRBV7-9 and TRBJ1-2; D possibly corresponds to TRBD1 (5 bases). The CDR3 runs 14 residues. V gave up 1 base and J gave up 4 bases, with 10 bases separating them. The germline V gene has CDR1 SEHNR and CDR2 FQNEAQ (reference sequence). CDR3: CASSLGDLSYGYTF. In DNA, the CDR3 is TGTGCCAGCAGCTTAGGGGACTTATCCTATGGCTACACCTTC.